The next 27 T cell receptor beta chains were all read from a single sample in a study of blood T cell repertoires in COVID-19. This table comes from immunoSEQ multiplex PCR, and its TCRdb copy is limited to in-frame clones, with some not included. Altogether over 110,000 clones are present, under 90% being singletons, with the ten largest covering 3.5% to 4%. The sequencing input was peripheral blood. Receptor source: an older man who had recovered from COVID-19.

This chain links TRBV19 with TRBJ2-6; the D is unclear. V was shortened by 1 base and J by 2 bases, with 6 bases between the two germline ends. Germline loops: CDR1 LNHDA, CDR2 SQIVND (reference sequence). The CDR3 runs 15 residues. The CDR3 coding sequence is TGTGCCAGTAGTATAGGCGGTACTGGGGCCAACGTCCTGACTTTC. It is translated as CASSIGGTGANVLTF.

V and J are TRBV7-8 and TRBJ2-4, with 8 bases aligning to TRBD1. The J segment lost 6 bases and the V segment lost 0 bases, leaving 4 bases of the junction unmatched. The length of the CDR3 is 15 residues. Germline CDR1 SGHVS, CDR2 FQNEAQ. The CDR3 bases are TGTGCCAGCAGCTTAGCACAGGGGGACCTAAACATTCAGTACTTC. Translation gives CASSLAQGDLNIQYF. The whole variable domain, filled in from reference TRBV7-8 and TRBJ2-4, reads GAGVSQSPRYKVAKRGQDVALRCDPISGHVSLFWYQQALGQGPEFLTYFQNEAQLDKSGLPSDRFFAERPEGSVSTLKIQRTQQEDSAVYLCASSLAQGDLNIQYFGAGTRLSVL.

The chain carries TRBV19 and TRBJ2-2; the match to TRBD1 covers 10 bases. With 4 bases clipped from V and 3 bases from J, the junction kept 5 bases outside the gene matches. This CDR3 region has 16 residues. Germline-derived CDR1 and CDR2 are LNHDA and SQIVND (reference sequence). CDR3 nucleotides: TGTGCCAGTAGTACCCGGGACAGGGGCTACACCGGGGAGCTGTTTTTT. Its translation: CASSTRDRGYTGELFF. Full variable domain (missing parts from reference TRBV19 and TRBJ2-2): DGGITQSPKYLFRKEGQNVTLSCEQNLNHDAMYWYRQDPGQGLRLIYYSQIVNDFQKGDIAEGYSVSREKKESFPLTVTSAQKNPTAFYLCASSTRDRGYTGELFFGEGSRLTVL.

V gene TRBV29-1 combines with J gene TRBJ2-7; 9 bases match TRBD1. The CDR3 is 15 residues long. J was trimmed by 1 base and V by 7 bases; bases with no gene match: 11. CDR1 and CDR2 from the germline V gene are SQVTM and ANQGSEA. This CDR3 reads CSATDRGATSYEQYF. The CDR3 region has the DNA TGCAGCGCCACGGACAGGGGTGCCACGTCCTACGAGCAGTACTTC.

The chain is built from TRBV5-1 and TRBJ2-7, with TRBD2 identical over 9 bases. J lost 0 bases, V lost 5 bases, and 9 bases had no gene match. The CDR3 extends over 16 amino acids. Germline CDR1 SGHRS, CDR2 YFSETQ. The CDR3 bases are TGCGCCAGCAGACCCGGACTAGCGCTGAGCTCCTACGAGCAGTACTTC. It specifies CASRPGLALSSYEQYF.

In its sample, this clone was seen a few times. V gene TRBV7-9 combines with J gene TRBJ1-2, with TRBD1 as a possible D gene (6 bases). The CDR3 has 13 residues. The ends were cut back, 5 bases at V and 5 bases at J, with 12 bases in the middle. Germline V gives CDR1 SEHNR, CDR2 FQNEAQ (reference sequence). In DNA, the CDR3 is TGTGCCAGCAGCCTAAGGGGGGGTTATGGCTACACCTTC. Its protein product is CASSLRGGYGYTF.

This clone was picked up many times. The genes are TRBV9 and TRBJ2-7; TRBD2 aligns across 8 bases. Germline V gene data show CDR1 as SGDLS and CDR2 as YYNGEE. The CDR3 runs to 15 residues. V trimming: 0 bases; J trimming: 7 bases; junction bases outside the gene matches: 9. CDR3 region: CASSVGIAGLGEQYF. Here the CDR3 DNA reads TGTGCCAGCAGCGTAGGAATAGCGGGACTCGGGGAGCAGTACTTC.

This chain joins TRBV5-4 and TRBJ1-1; 10 positions agree with TRBD1. V shed 4 bases, J shed 3 bases, and the junction held 6 bases outside the gene matches. The CDR3 runs to 15 residues. Germline V gene data show CDR1 as SGHNT and CDR2 as YYREEE (reference sequence). CDR3 coding DNA: TGTGCCAGCAGCCTACCGACAGGGGGCTACACTGAAGCTTTCTTT. This codes for CASSLPTGGYTEAFF.

J is TRBJ2-2 and V is TRBV18; 7 nucleotides agree with TRBD2. Germline lookup yields CDR1 KGHSH and CDR2 LQKENI. The CDR3 consists of 17 residues. J was trimmed by 2 bases and V by 6 bases; bases with no gene match: 12. CDR3 amino acids: CASSLNLPSGNTGELFF. CDR3 nucleotide sequence: TGTGCCAGCTCTTTAAATCTACCTAGCGGTAACACCGGGGAGCTGTTTTTT. The full variable domain, its missing parts supplied by reference TRBV18 and TRBJ2-2, is NAGVMQNPRHLVRRRGQEARLRCSPMKGHSHVYWYRQLPEEGLKFMVYLQKENIIDESGMPKERFSAEFPKEGPSILRIQQVVRGDSAAYFCASSLNLPSGNTGELFFGEGSRLTVL.

This chain connects TRBV30 to TRBJ2-7; 7 bases line up with TRBD2. Germline CDR1 is GTSNPN and CDR2 is SVGIG (reference sequence). The V segment lost 2 bases and the J segment 3 bases; nucleotides outside the gene matches: 7. This CDR3 comprises 14 residues. The CDR3 loop reads CAWSITSAHYEQYF. CDR3 sequence (DNA): TGTGCCTGGAGTATTACTAGCGCACACTACGAGCAGTACTTC. The full variable domain, rest sourced from reference TRBV30 and TRBJ2-7, is SQTIHQWPATLVQPVGSPLSLECTVEGTSNPNLYWYRQAAGRGLQLLFYSVGIGQISSEVPQNLSASRPQDRQFILSSKKLLLSDSGFYLCAWSITSAHYEQYFGPGTRLTVT.

This chain joins TRBV4-3 and TRBJ2-7, with 7 nucleotides matching TRBD1. Germline CDR1 and CDR2: LGHNA and YSLEER. V gave up 0 bases and J gave up 4 bases; unmatched junction bases: 9. There are 16 residues in the CDR3. The chain's CDR3 is CASSQDPTGSGYEQYF. The CDR3 nucleotides read TGCGCCAGCAGCCAAGATCCGACAGGGAGTGGGTACGAGCAGTACTTC.

The chain has TRBV5-6 and TRBJ2-7, with TRBD2 matching 10 bases. Germline V gene lookup returns CDR1 SGHDT and CDR2 YYEEEE. Trimming took 5 bases from V and 4 from J; bases not matched to a gene: 6. The CDR3 covers 14 residues. CDR3 residues: CASRPGLAVYEQYF. CDR3 in DNA: TGTGCCAGCAGGCCAGGACTAGCGGTTTACGAGCAGTACTTC.

This rearrangement joins TRBV19 to TRBJ2-4; TRBD2 is a possible D gene (6 bases). The V gene lost 1 base and the J gene lost 1 base, with 11 bases spanning the gap. The CDR3 runs 16 residues. The V gene's germline CDR1 is LNHDA and CDR2 SQIVND (reference sequence). The CDR3 reads CASSIVGAGAKNIQYF. CDR3 nucleotide sequence: TGTGCCAGTAGTATAGTCGGGGCGGGGGCCAAAAACATTCAGTACTTC. The full variable domain, its missing parts supplied by reference TRBV19 and TRBJ2-4, is DGGITQSPKYLFRKEGQNVTLSCEQNLNHDAMYWYRQDPGQGLRLIYYSQIVNDFQKGDIAEGYSVSREKKESFPLTVTSAQKNPTAFYLCASSIVGAGAKNIQYFGAGTRLSVL.

This chain uses TRBV4-1 with TRBJ2-1, with D maybe TRBD2 (6 bases). The V gene lost 3 bases and the J gene lost 9 bases, with 15 bases spanning the gap. This CDR3 has 14 amino acids. CDR1 MGHRA and CDR2 YSYEKL come from the germline V gene. The CDR3 bases are TGCGCCAGCAGCCACCCCGCGGGGTTCGGTGAGCAGTTCTTC. Translated, it gives CASSHPAGFGEQFF.

The chain uses TRBV4-1 and TRBJ2-3; 10 bases match TRBD2. CDR3 length: 17 residues. V was clipped by 0 bases and J by 4 bases; unmatched bases: 7. CDR1 is MGHRA, CDR2 YSYEKL, per germline. CDR3: CASSQEYKLAGADTQYF. CDR3 bases: TGCGCCAGCAGCCAAGAGTATAAGCTAGCGGGAGCAGATACGCAGTATTTT.

The chain has TRBV6-5 and TRBJ1-5; TRBD1 matches 11 bases. CDR1 is MNHEY, CDR2 SVGAGI, per germline. This CDR3 contains 15 residues. Trimming took 6 bases from V and 4 from J; bases not matched to a gene: 5. CDR3: CASRAGTGGNQPQHF. In DNA, the CDR3 is TGTGCCAGCAGGGCCGGGACAGGGGGTAATCAGCCCCAGCATTTT.

The chain joins TRBV10-2 to TRBJ1-5; 9 nucleotides match TRBD1. This CDR3 comprises 13 residues. Losses at the gene ends were 7 bases for V and 6 bases for J; bases not matched to a gene: 4. Germline V gene data show CDR1 as WSHSY and CDR2 as SAAADI. The CDR3 loop is CASTTGGLQPQHF. CDR3 nucleotide sequence: TGCGCCAGCACCACAGGGGGCCTTCAGCCCCAGCATTTT.

The chain recombines TRBV10-3 with TRBJ1-3, with 8 bases fitting TRBD1. Germline V gene sequence: CDR1 ENHRY, CDR2 SYGVKD. Unmatched junction bases numbered 9, after V lost 3 bases and J lost 2 bases. There are 17 residues in the CDR3. The CDR3 bases are TGTGCCATCAGTGATTCCACGGCAGGGGGCCCTGGAAACACCATATATTTT. Residues: CAISDSTAGGPGNTIYF.

This clone is a singleton in its sample. V and J are TRBV7-9 and TRBJ1-5; 8 nucleotides agree with TRBD1. The CDR3 totals 17 residues. V gave up 5 bases and J gave up 3 bases; unmatched junction bases: 12. The germline gives CDR1 SEHNR, CDR2 FQNEAQ (reference sequence). CDR3 in DNA: TGTGCCAGCAGCCTAATGACCGGGACAGGCAACAATCAGCCCCAGCATTTT. Translated, it gives CASSLMTGTGNNQPQHF.

The genes are TRBV2 and TRBJ2-7; 8 nucleotides line up with TRBD2. V shed 0 bases, J shed 3 bases, and the junction held 7 bases outside the gene matches. Germline CDR1 SNHLY, CDR2 FYNNEI. This CDR3 comprises 16 residues. The CDR3 sequence: CASSEALGGLVYEQYF. In DNA form, the CDR3 reads TGTGCCAGCAGTGAAGCGCTTGGGGGACTAGTCTACGAGCAGTACTTC.

The chain couples TRBV14 to TRBJ2-1, with 9 bases fitting TRBD2. This CDR3 spans 14 amino acids. Per germline, CDR1 SGHDN and CDR2 FVKESK. V shed 4 bases and J 4 bases; nucleotides not matched to a gene: 2. CDR3 sequence reads: CASSLTSGYNEQFF. The CDR3 nucleotides are TGTGCCAGCAGCCTGACTAGCGGATACAATGAGCAGTTCTTC.

The chain links TRBV10-3 to TRBJ1-5, with D possibly TRBD1 on 5 matching bases. The CDR3 is made up of 13 amino acids. The germline V gene encodes CDR1 ENHRY and CDR2 SYGVKD. The ends were cut back, 2 bases at V and 6 bases at J, with 8 bases in the middle. The DNA of the CDR3 is TGTGCCATCAGTGAGGGGGGGACTCAGCCCCAGCATTTT. This sequence encodes CAISEGGTQPQHF.

The chain carries TRBV12-3 or TRBV12-4 and TRBJ2-5, with a possible D match to TRBD2 (6 bases). The CDR3 has 13 residues. V gave up 4 bases and J gave up 2 bases, with 8 bases separating them. The CDR3 sequence: CASSSTRQETQYF. In DNA form, the CDR3 reads TGTGCCAGCAGTTCGACTAGACAAGAGACCCAGTACTTC.

This clone was seen ten or more times. The chain has TRBV21-1 and TRBJ2-7; the table's TRBD2 call for D was not verified on the DNA. TRBV21-1 is recorded as a pseudogene. The length of the CDR3 is 13 residues. DNA for the CDR3: TGTGCCAACTATCCCCTACGCCCATGCGAGCAGTACTTC. As protein: CANYPLRPCEQYF.

The chain carries TRBV19 and TRBJ2-2; perhaps TRBD2 as D (6 bases). The V gene lost 5 bases and the J gene lost 3 bases, with 10 bases spanning the gap. Germline loops: CDR1 LNHDA, CDR2 SQIVND (reference sequence). This CDR3 has 14 amino acids. The DNA for the CDR3 is TGTGCCAGTAGTTGGGGGGACGACACCGGGGAGCTGTTTTTT. Amino acid sequence: CASSWGDDTGELFF.

The chain links TRBV4-1 to TRBJ2-7; possible D gene TRBD2, 5 bases. Germline-derived CDR1 and CDR2 are MGHRA and YSYEKL. This CDR3 region has 17 residues. Deletions cut 4 bases from V and 1 base from J, with 20 bases between. CDR3 sequence: CASSRWLRAGGSYEQYF. The DNA for the CDR3 is TGCGCCAGCAGCCGTTGGTTGAGGGCGGGTGGTTCCTACGAGCAGTACTTC.

The chain has TRBV7-3 and TRBJ2-2; D is uncertain. V lost 4 bases and J lost 8, with 8 bases in between. This CDR3 region has 12 residues. Germline loops: CDR1 SGHTA, CDR2 FQGTGA. CDR3 amino acids: CASSSRAGELFF. CDR3 bases: TGTGCCAGCAGCTCCCGAGCGGGGGAGCTGTTTTTT.